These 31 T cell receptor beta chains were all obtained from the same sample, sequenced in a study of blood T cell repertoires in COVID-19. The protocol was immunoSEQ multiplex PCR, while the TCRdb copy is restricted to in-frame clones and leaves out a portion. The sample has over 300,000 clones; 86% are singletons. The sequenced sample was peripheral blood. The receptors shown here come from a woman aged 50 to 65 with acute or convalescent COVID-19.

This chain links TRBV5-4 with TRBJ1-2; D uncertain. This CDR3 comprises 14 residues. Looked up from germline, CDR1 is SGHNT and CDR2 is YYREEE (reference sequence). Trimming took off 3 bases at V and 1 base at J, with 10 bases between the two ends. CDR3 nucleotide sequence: TGTGCCAGCAGCTCTCCGGGGAATAACTATGGCTACACCTTC. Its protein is CASSSPGNNYGYTF.

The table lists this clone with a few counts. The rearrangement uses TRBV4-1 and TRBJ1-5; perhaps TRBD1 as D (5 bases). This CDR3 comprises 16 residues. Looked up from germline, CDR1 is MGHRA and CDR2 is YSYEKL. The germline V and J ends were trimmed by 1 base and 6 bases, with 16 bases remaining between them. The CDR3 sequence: CASSQGDGREVQPQHF. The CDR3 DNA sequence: TGCGCCAGCAGCCAAGGCGACGGCAGGGAAGTTCAGCCCCAGCATTTT.

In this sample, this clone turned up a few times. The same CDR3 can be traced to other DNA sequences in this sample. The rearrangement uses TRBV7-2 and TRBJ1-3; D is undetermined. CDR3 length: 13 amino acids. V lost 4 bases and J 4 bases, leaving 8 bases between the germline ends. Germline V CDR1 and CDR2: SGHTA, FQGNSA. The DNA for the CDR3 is TGTGCCAGCAGCTCGAACAGCGGAAACACCATATATTTT. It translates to CASSSNSGNTIYF.

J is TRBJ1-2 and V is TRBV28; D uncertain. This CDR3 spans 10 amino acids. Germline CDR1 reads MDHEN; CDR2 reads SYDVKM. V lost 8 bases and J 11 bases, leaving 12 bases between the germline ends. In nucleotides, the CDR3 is TGTGCCAGCTTGGGCTTTCGTTACACCTTC. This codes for CASLGFRYTF.

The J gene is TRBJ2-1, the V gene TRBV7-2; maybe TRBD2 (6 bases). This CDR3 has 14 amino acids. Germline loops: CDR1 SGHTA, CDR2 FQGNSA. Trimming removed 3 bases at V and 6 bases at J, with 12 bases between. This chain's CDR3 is CASSLVVGSNEQFF. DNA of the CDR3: TGTGCCAGCAGCTTGGTTGTCGGGAGCAATGAGCAGTTCTTC.

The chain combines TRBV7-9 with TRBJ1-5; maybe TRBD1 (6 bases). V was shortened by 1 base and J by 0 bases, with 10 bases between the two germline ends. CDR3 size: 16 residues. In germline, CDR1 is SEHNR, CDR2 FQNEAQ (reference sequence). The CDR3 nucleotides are TGTGCCAGCAGCTTAGTAACAGGGCATAGCAATCAGCCCCAGCATTTT. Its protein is CASSLVTGHSNQPQHF.

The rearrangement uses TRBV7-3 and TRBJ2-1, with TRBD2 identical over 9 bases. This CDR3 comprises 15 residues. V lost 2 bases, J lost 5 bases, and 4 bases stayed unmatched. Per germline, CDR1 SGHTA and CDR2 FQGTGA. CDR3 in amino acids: CASSLLPSGDNEQFF. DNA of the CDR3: TGTGCCAGCAGCTTACTTCCTAGCGGGGACAATGAGCAGTTCTTC.

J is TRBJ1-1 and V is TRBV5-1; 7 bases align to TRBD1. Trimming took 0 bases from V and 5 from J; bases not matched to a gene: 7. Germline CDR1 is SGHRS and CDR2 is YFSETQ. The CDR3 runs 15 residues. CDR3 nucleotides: TGCGCCAGCAGCTTGGGAGGACAGGCGAGGACTGAAGCTTTCTTT. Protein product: CASSLGGQARTEAFF.

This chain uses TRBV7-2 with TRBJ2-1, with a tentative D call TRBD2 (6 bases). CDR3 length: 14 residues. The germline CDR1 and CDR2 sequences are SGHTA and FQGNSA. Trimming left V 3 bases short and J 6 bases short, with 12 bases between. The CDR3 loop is CASSLRLVGNEQFF. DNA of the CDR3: TGTGCCAGCAGCTTGAGACTAGTAGGCAATGAGCAGTTCTTC.

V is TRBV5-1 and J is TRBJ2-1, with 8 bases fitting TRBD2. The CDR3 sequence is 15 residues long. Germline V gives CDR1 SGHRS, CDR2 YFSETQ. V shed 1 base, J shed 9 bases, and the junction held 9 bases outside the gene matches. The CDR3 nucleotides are TGCGCCAGCAGCTTGCCCAGGGCGGGAGGAGGTGAGCAGTTCTTC. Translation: CASSLPRAGGGEQFF.

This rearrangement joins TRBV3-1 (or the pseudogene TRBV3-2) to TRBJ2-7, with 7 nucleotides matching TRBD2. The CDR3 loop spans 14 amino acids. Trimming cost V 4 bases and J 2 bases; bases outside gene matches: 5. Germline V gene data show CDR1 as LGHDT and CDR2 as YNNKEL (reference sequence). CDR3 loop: CASSRTGGPYEQYF. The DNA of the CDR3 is TGTGCCAGCAGCCGCACGGGAGGCCCCTACGAGCAGTACTTC.

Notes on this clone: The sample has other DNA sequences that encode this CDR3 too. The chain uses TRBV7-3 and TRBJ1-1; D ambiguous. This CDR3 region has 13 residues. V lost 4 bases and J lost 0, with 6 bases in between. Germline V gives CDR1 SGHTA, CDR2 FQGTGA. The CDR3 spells CASSSQMNTEAFF. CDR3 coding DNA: TGTGCCAGCAGCTCCCAAATGAACACTGAAGCTTTCTTT.

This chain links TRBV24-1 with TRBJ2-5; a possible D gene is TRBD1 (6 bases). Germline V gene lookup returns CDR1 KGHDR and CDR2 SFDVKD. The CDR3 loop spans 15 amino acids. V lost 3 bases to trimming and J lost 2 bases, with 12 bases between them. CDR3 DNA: TGTGCCACCAGTGATACTTGGGGGCTTCAAGAGACCCAGTACTTC. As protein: CATSDTWGLQETQYF.

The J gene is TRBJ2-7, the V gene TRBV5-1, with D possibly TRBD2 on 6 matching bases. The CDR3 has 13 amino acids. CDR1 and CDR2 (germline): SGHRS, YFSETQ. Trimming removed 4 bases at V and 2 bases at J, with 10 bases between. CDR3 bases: TGCGCCAGCAGCCGCGGGACCACCTACGAGCAGTACTTC. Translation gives CASSRGTTYEQYF.

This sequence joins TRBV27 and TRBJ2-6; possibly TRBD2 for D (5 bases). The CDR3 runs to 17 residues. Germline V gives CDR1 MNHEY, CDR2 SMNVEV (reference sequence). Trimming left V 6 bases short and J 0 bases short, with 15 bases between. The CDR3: CASSLRGPSSGANVLTF. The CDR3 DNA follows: TGTGCCAGCAGCCTAAGAGGGCCCAGCTCTGGGGCCAACGTCCTGACTTTC.

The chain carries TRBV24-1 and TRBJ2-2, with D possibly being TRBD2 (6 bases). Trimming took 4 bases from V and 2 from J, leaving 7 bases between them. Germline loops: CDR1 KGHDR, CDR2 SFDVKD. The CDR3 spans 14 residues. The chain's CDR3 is CATSDGRNTGELFF. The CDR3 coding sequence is TGTGCCACCAGTGACGGGAGAAACACCGGGGAGCTGTTTTTT.

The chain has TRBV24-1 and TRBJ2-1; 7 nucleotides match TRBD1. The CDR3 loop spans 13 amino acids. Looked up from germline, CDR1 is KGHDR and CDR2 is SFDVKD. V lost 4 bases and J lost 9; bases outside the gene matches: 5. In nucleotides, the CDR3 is TGTGCCACCAGTGAGACGACAGGGATTGAGCAGTTCTTC. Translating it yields CATSETTGIEQFF.

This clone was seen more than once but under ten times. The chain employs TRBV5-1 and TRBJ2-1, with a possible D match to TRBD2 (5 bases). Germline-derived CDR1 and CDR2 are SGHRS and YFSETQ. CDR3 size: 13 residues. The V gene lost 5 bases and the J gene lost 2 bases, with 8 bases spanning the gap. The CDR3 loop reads CASRDGAYNEQFF. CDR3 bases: TGCGCCAGCAGAGACGGGGCCTACAATGAGCAGTTCTTC.

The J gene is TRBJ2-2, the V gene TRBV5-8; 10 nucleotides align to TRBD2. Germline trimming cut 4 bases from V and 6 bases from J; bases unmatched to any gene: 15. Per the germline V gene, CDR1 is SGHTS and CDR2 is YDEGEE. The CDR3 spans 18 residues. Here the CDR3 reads CASSPRLQAGGVAGELFF. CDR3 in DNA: TGTGCCAGCAGCCCACGACTCCAAGCGGGAGGGGTGGCCGGGGAGCTGTTTTTT.

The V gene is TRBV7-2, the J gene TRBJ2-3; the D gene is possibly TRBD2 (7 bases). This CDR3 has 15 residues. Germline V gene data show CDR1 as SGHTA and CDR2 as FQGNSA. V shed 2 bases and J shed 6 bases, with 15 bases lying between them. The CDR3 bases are TGTGCCAGCAGCTTATGGGGGGGCCGAGAGGATACGCAGTATTTT. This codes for CASSLWGGREDTQYF.

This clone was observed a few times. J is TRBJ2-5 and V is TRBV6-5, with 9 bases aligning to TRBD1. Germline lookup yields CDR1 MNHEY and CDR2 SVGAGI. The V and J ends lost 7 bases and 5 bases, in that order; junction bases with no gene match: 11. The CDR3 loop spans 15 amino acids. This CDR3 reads CASNHGTGNGETQYF. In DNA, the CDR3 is TGTGCCAGCAACCACGGGACAGGGAATGGGGAGACCCAGTACTTC.

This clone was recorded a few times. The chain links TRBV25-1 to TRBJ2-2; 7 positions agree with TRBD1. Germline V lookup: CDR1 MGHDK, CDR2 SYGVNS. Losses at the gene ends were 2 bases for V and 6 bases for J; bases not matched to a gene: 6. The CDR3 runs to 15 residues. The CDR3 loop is CASSEQTGSSGELFF. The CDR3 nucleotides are TGTGCCAGCAGTGAACAGACAGGGTCGTCCGGGGAGCTGTTTTTT.

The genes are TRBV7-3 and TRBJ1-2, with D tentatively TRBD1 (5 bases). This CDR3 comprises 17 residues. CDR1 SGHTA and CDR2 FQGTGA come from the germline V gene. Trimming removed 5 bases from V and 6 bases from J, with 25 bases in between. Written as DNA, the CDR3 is TGTGCCAGCAGCCTTCAAGCGGTTGGGGGGAGTTCTCATGGCTACACCTTC. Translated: CASSLQAVGGSSHGYTF.

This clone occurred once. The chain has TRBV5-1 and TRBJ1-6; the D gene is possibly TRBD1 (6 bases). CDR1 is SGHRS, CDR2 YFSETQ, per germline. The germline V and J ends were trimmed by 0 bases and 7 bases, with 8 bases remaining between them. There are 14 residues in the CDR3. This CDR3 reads CASSLGQENSPLHF. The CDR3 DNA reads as TGCGCCAGCAGCTTGGGACAGGAGAATTCACCCCTCCACTTT.

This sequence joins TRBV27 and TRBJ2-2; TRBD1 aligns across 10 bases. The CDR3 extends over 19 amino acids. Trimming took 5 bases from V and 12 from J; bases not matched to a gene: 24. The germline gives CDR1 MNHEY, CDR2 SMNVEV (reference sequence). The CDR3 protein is CASSLRDRGAASSQPQLFF. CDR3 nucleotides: TGTGCCAGCAGTCTGCGGGACAGGGGTGCGGCGAGTTCTCAACCCCAGCTGTTTTTT.

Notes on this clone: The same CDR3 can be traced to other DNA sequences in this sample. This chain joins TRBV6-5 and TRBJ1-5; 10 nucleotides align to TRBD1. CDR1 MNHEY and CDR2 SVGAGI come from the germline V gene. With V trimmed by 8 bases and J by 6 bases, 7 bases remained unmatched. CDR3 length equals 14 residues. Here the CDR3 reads CASRRGQGIQPQHF. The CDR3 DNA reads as TGTGCCAGCCGAAGGGGACAGGGGATTCAGCCCCAGCATTTT.

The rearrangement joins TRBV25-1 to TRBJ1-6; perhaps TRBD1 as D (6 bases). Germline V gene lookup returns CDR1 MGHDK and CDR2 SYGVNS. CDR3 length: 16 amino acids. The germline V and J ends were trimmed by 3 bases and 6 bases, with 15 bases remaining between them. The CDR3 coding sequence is TGTGCCAGCAGTGATACTGAGACAGGAACTAATTCACCCCTCCACTTT. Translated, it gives CASSDTETGTNSPLHF.

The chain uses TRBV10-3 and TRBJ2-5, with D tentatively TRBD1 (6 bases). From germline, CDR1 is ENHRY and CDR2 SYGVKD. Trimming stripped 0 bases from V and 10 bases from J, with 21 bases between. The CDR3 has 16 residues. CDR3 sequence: CAISESKGTTRGGQYF. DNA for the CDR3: TGTGCCATCAGTGAGTCAAAGGGGACAACCCGAGGTGGCCAGTACTTC.

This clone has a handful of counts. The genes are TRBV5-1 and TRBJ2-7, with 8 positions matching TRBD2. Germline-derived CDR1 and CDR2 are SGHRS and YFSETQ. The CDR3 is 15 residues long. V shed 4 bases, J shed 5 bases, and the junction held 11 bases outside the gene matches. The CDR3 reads CASSQAGRATNEQYF. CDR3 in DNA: TGCGCCAGCAGCCAGGCCGGGAGGGCCACGAACGAGCAGTACTTC. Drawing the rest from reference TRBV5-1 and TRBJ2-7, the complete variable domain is KAGVTQTPRYLIKTRGQQVTLSCSPISGHRSVSWYQQTPGQGLQFLFEYFSETQRNKGNFPGRFSGRQFSNSRSEMNVSTLELGDSALYLCASSQAGRATNEQYFGPGTRLTVT.

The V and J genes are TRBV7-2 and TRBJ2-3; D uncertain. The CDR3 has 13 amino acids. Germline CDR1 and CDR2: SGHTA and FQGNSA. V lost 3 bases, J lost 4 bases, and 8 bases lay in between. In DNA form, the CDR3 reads TGTGCCAGCAGCTTTGGGCAGGCAGATACGCAGTATTTT. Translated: CASSFGQADTQYF.

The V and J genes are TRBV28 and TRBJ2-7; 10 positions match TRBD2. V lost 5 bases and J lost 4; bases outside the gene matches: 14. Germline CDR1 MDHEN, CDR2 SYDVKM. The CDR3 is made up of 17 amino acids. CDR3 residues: CASSTLSGLAGVYEQYF. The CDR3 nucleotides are TGTGCCAGCAGTACGCTCTCAGGGCTAGCGGGAGTTTACGAGCAGTACTTC.